This is a list of T cell receptor beta chains from one sample in a study of cytomegalovirus exposure and HLA in healthy donors. The method was immunoSEQ multiplex PCR; TCRdb's version includes in-frame clones alone and lacks a portion of them. The sample lists 100,000 to 150,000 clones; less than 85% were seen once. The sample taken for sequencing was PBMCs. The receptors were gathered from a man in his late teens or twenties in good health and CMV-seropositive. CDR3s include the opening cysteine and the closing phenylalanine or tryptophan. D genes are given only for firm matches. The listing skips clone size in some rows; elsewhere it reads once, few, many or a size class.

cdr3_aa: CATRPNRGNSPLHF
cdr3_nt: TGTGCCACCAGACCGAACAGGGGTAATTCACCCCTCCACTTT
cdr3_length: 14
j_call: TRBJ1-6
d_call: TRBD1
v_call: TRBV15
clone_size: once

cdr3_aa: CAISESIRDNWRYGYTF
cdr3_nt: TGTGCCATCAGTGAGTCGATAAGAGACAATTGGAGGTATGGCTACACCTTC
cdr3_length: 17
j_call: TRBJ1-2
d_call: -
v_call: TRBV10-3
clone_size: -

cdr3_aa: CASRTGTGNTGELFF
cdr3_nt: TGTGCCAGCAGAACCGGGACAGGGAATACCGGGGAGCTGTTTTTT
cdr3_length: 15
j_call: TRBJ2-2
d_call: TRBD1
v_call: TRBV7-9
clone_size: -

cdr3_aa: CASSQWGPGTGGMVTQYF
cdr3_nt: TGCGCCAGCAGTCAATGGGGGCCCGGGACAGGGGGTATGGTGACCCAGTACTTC
cdr3_length: 18
j_call: TRBJ2-5
d_call: TRBD1
v_call: TRBV23-1
clone_size: -

cdr3_aa: CARGSTGRYEQYF
cdr3_nt: TGTGCCAGAGGCTCGACAGGGCGGTACGAGCAGTACTTC
cdr3_length: 13
j_call: TRBJ2-7
d_call: TRBD1
v_call: TRBV27
clone_size: few

cdr3_aa: CASSLYTGPNTEAFF
cdr3_nt: TGCGCCAGCAGCTTGTACACAGGGCCGAACACTGAAGCTTTCTTT
cdr3_length: 15
j_call: TRBJ1-1
d_call: -
v_call: TRBV5-1
clone_size: -

cdr3_aa: CASSYGVSYEQYF
cdr3_nt: TGTGCCAGCAGTTACGGAGTTTCCTACGAGCAGTACTTC
cdr3_length: 13
j_call: TRBJ2-7
d_call: -
v_call: TRBV27
clone_size: once

cdr3_aa: CASSSKVAGNNEQFF
cdr3_nt: TGTGCCAGCAGCTCAAAGGTAGCGGGGAACAATGAGCAGTTCTTC
cdr3_length: 15
j_call: TRBJ2-1
d_call: TRBD2
v_call: TRBV5-4
clone_size: once

cdr3_aa: CATSRSRQGADYEQYF
cdr3_nt: TGTGCCACCAGCAGAAGTAGACAGGGGGCTGACTACGAGCAGTACTTC
cdr3_length: 16
j_call: TRBJ2-7
d_call: TRBD1
v_call: TRBV15
clone_size: -

cdr3_aa: CASSSGQEEQFF
cdr3_nt: TGTGCCAGCAGCTCAGGGCAAGAGGAGCAGTTCTTC
cdr3_length: 12
j_call: TRBJ2-1
d_call: -
v_call: TRBV7-3
clone_size: -

cdr3_aa: CASSSKTGTADTEAFF
cdr3_nt: TGTGCCAGCAGCTCCAAGACAGGTACAGCGGACACTGAAGCTTTCTTT
cdr3_length: 16
j_call: TRBJ1-1
d_call: -
v_call: TRBV7-9
clone_size: -

cdr3_aa: CASSEVQVTEAFF
cdr3_nt: TGTGCCAGCAGTGAAGTACAGGTCACTGAAGCTTTCTTT
cdr3_length: 13
j_call: TRBJ1-1
d_call: -
v_call: TRBV6-1
clone_size: few

cdr3_aa: CASNHDGSSYNEQFF
cdr3_nt: TGTGCCAGTAACCATGACGGGAGCTCCTACAATGAGCAGTTCTTC
cdr3_length: 15
j_call: TRBJ2-1
d_call: -
v_call: TRBV19
clone_size: -

cdr3_aa: CSVEGDNNSYEQYF
cdr3_nt: TGCAGCGTTGAAGGGGACAACAACTCCTACGAGCAGTACTTC
cdr3_length: 14
j_call: TRBJ2-7
d_call: -
v_call: TRBV29-1
clone_size: -

cdr3_aa: CASRLAGGSYNEQFF
cdr3_nt: TGTGCCAGCAGGCTAGCGGGGGGCTCCTACAATGAGCAGTTCTTC
cdr3_length: 15
j_call: TRBJ2-1
d_call: TRBD2
v_call: TRBV27
clone_size: few

cdr3_aa: CASSNEGQYGYTF
cdr3_nt: TGTGCCAGCAGCAACGAGGGACAGTATGGCTACACCTTC
cdr3_length: 13
j_call: TRBJ1-2
d_call: TRBD1
v_call: TRBV6-5
clone_size: -

cdr3_aa: CASSAHYNGVGEAFF
cdr3_nt: TGTGCCAGCAGCGCACACTATAACGGGGTTGGTGAAGCTTTCTTT
cdr3_length: 15
j_call: TRBJ1-1
d_call: -
v_call: TRBV7-3
clone_size: -

cdr3_aa: CASATGLVEKLFF
cdr3_nt: TGTGCCAGTGCGACAGGCTTGGTGGAAAAACTGTTTTTT
cdr3_length: 13
j_call: TRBJ1-4
d_call: -
v_call: TRBV9
clone_size: -

cdr3_aa: CANSEGTSNQPQHF
cdr3_nt: TGTGCCAACTCGGAGGGGACCAGCAATCAGCCCCAGCATTTT
cdr3_length: 14
j_call: TRBJ1-5
d_call: -
v_call: TRBV2
clone_size: -

cdr3_aa: CASSPRGKGSGNTIYF
cdr3_nt: TGTGCCAGCTCACCCAGGGGAAAGGGTTCGGGAAACACCATATATTTT
cdr3_length: 16
j_call: TRBJ1-3
d_call: -
v_call: TRBV18
clone_size: -

cdr3_aa: CASSQRTGGNTIYF
cdr3_nt: TGCGCCAGCAGCCAGAGGACAGGCGGAAACACCATATATTTT
cdr3_length: 14
j_call: TRBJ1-3
d_call: TRBD1
v_call: TRBV4-1
clone_size: -

cdr3_aa: CAWRKRGGGETQYF
cdr3_nt: TGTGCCTGGAGGAAACGGGGGGGCGGGGAGACCCAGTACTTC
cdr3_length: 14
j_call: TRBJ2-5
d_call: TRBD2
v_call: TRBV30
clone_size: -

cdr3_aa: CASSVYGTYNTGELFF
cdr3_nt: TGTGCCAGCAGCGTCTACGGGACATATAACACCGGGGAGCTGTTTTTT
cdr3_length: 16
j_call: TRBJ2-2
d_call: -
v_call: TRBV13
clone_size: -

cdr3_aa: CASRTPGQSNTEAFF
cdr3_nt: TGTGCCAGCCGAACTCCGGGACAGAGCAACACTGAAGCTTTCTTT
cdr3_length: 15
j_call: TRBJ1-1
d_call: TRBD1
v_call: TRBV6-6
clone_size: -

cdr3_aa: CASRPRGLNTEAFF
cdr3_nt: TGTGCCAGCAGACCCAGGGGACTGAACACTGAAGCTTTCTTT
cdr3_length: 14
j_call: TRBJ1-1
d_call: -
v_call: TRBV6-1
clone_size: once

cdr3_aa: CASSYSGQTNYGYTF
cdr3_nt: TGTGCCAGCAGTTACTCGGGGCAGACTAACTATGGCTACACCTTC
cdr3_length: 15
j_call: TRBJ1-2
d_call: -
v_call: TRBV6-5
clone_size: -

cdr3_aa: CASSIVVGSYNEQFF
cdr3_nt: TGTGCCAGTAGTATCGTAGTCGGCTCCTACAATGAGCAGTTCTTC
cdr3_length: 15
j_call: TRBJ2-1
d_call: -
v_call: TRBV19
clone_size: -

cdr3_aa: CASRPGGEGNQPQHF
cdr3_nt: TGTGCCAGCAGACCAGGGGGCGAGGGCAATCAGCCCCAGCATTTT
cdr3_length: 15
j_call: TRBJ1-5
d_call: TRBD1
v_call: TRBV7-2
clone_size: -

cdr3_aa: CASSRMESTEAFF
cdr3_nt: TGTGCCAGCAGCCGGATGGAGAGCACTGAAGCTTTCTTT
cdr3_length: 13
j_call: TRBJ1-1
d_call: -
v_call: TRBV7-3
clone_size: -

cdr3_aa: CASSPRGRWSNQPQHF
cdr3_nt: TGTGCCAGCTCACCACGGGGGCGGTGGAGCAATCAGCCCCAGCATTTT
cdr3_length: 16
j_call: TRBJ1-5
d_call: -
v_call: TRBV18
clone_size: -

cdr3_aa: CASSPRPGPWQPQHF
cdr3_nt: TGTGCCAGCAGCCCTCGTCCAGGGCCATGGCAGCCCCAGCATTTT
cdr3_length: 15
j_call: TRBJ1-5
d_call: -
v_call: TRBV7-6
clone_size: -

cdr3_aa: CASSLVAGGMTEAFF
cdr3_nt: TGCGCCAGCAGCTTGGTTGCAGGGGGCATGACTGAAGCTTTCTTT
cdr3_length: 15
j_call: TRBJ1-1
d_call: TRBD1
v_call: TRBV5-1
clone_size: -

cdr3_aa: CASSVATGDYEKLFF
cdr3_nt: TGTGCCAGCAGCGTAGCTACAGGCGACTATGAAAAACTGTTTTTT
cdr3_length: 15
j_call: TRBJ1-4
d_call: -
v_call: TRBV9
clone_size: -

cdr3_aa: CASSSQGGVDGYTF
cdr3_nt: TGCGCCAGCAGCTCCCAGGGAGGCGTAGATGGCTACACCTTC
cdr3_length: 14
j_call: TRBJ1-2
d_call: -
v_call: TRBV5-1
clone_size: -

cdr3_aa: CASSPLGSIGSPLHF
cdr3_nt: TGTGCCAGCAGTCCCCTGGGCAGTATCGGTTCACCCCTCCACTTT
cdr3_length: 15
j_call: TRBJ1-6
d_call: -
v_call: TRBV27
clone_size: -

cdr3_aa: CSVEEHQPNTEAFF
cdr3_nt: TGCAGCGTTGAAGAACACCAACCCAACACTGAAGCTTTCTTT
cdr3_length: 14
j_call: TRBJ1-1
d_call: -
v_call: TRBV29-1
clone_size: -

cdr3_aa: CASSSTNEETQYF
cdr3_nt: TGCGCCAGCAGCTCGACTAATGAGGAGACCCAGTACTTC
cdr3_length: 13
j_call: TRBJ2-5
d_call: -
v_call: TRBV5-1
clone_size: few

cdr3_aa: CASSPTGEEQYF
cdr3_nt: TGTGCCAGCTCGCCGACAGGGGAAGAGCAGTACTTC
cdr3_length: 12
j_call: TRBJ2-7
d_call: TRBD1
v_call: TRBV18
clone_size: -

cdr3_aa: CASSWDRGRNEKLFF
cdr3_nt: TGCGCCAGCAGCTGGGACAGGGGGCGTAATGAAAAACTGTTTTTT
cdr3_length: 15
j_call: TRBJ1-4
d_call: TRBD1
v_call: TRBV5-1
clone_size: once

cdr3_aa: CASGTYGESYGYTF
cdr3_nt: TGTGCCAGCGGCACGTACGGGGAGAGCTATGGCTACACCTTC
cdr3_length: 14
j_call: TRBJ1-2
d_call: -
v_call: TRBV2
clone_size: once

cdr3_aa: CASSLVGGGSTDTQYF
cdr3_nt: TGTGCCAGCAGCTTAGTAGGGGGGGGGAGCACAGATACGCAGTATTTT
cdr3_length: 16
j_call: TRBJ2-3
d_call: -
v_call: TRBV7-9
clone_size: -

cdr3_aa: CASSSQGAINEQYF
cdr3_nt: TGTGCCAGCAGTTCACAGGGGGCCATAAACGAGCAGTACTTC
cdr3_length: 14
j_call: TRBJ2-7
d_call: TRBD1
v_call: TRBV6-5
clone_size: -

cdr3_aa: CASSHPGTSGGSGTDTQYF
cdr3_nt: TGTGCCAGCAGCCACCCCGGGACTAGCGGGGGGTCGGGCACAGATACGCAGTATTTT
cdr3_length: 19
j_call: TRBJ2-3
d_call: TRBD2
v_call: TRBV28
clone_size: -

cdr3_aa: CASSLNWRGSDTEAFF
cdr3_nt: TGTGCCAGCAGCTTAAACTGGCGAGGGTCGGACACTGAAGCTTTCTTT
cdr3_length: 16
j_call: TRBJ1-1
d_call: -
v_call: TRBV13
clone_size: many

cdr3_aa: CASSPGQGGLNEKLFF
cdr3_nt: TGTGCCAGCAGCCCCGGACAGGGTGGACTTAATGAAAAACTGTTTTTT
cdr3_length: 16
j_call: TRBJ1-4
d_call: TRBD1
v_call: TRBV7-9
clone_size: few

cdr3_aa: CASSSPAVSSYEQYF
cdr3_nt: TGTGCCAGCAGTTCCCCCGCGGTTAGCTCCTACGAGCAGTACTTC
cdr3_length: 15
j_call: TRBJ2-7
d_call: -
v_call: TRBV28
clone_size: -

cdr3_aa: CASSLAGSVEKLFF
cdr3_nt: TGTGCCAGCAGCTTAGCTGGCAGTGTAGAAAAACTGTTTTTT
cdr3_length: 14
j_call: TRBJ1-4
d_call: -
v_call: TRBV7-9
clone_size: -

cdr3_aa: CASSVREDTQYF
cdr3_nt: TGTGCCAGCAGCGTCCGAGAGGATACGCAGTATTTT
cdr3_length: 12
j_call: TRBJ2-3
d_call: -
v_call: TRBV9
clone_size: -

cdr3_aa: CASSDSSTGYTF
cdr3_nt: TGTGCCAGCAGTGACTCTAGTACCGGCTACACCTTC
cdr3_length: 12
j_call: TRBJ1-2
d_call: -
v_call: TRBV6-4
clone_size: -

cdr3_aa: CASIGHGELFF
cdr3_nt: TGTGCCAGCATAGGACACGGGGAGCTGTTTTTT
cdr3_length: 11
j_call: TRBJ2-2
d_call: -
v_call: TRBV25-1
clone_size: -

cdr3_aa: CASIYAGGGGTEAFF
cdr3_nt: TGTGCCAGCATCTACGCAGGGGGCGGAGGCACTGAAGCTTTCTTT
cdr3_length: 15
j_call: TRBJ1-1
d_call: TRBD1
v_call: TRBV6-5
clone_size: -

cdr3_aa: CASSYSWDRITF
cdr3_nt: TGTGCCAGCAGTTACTCGTGGGACAGGATAACCTTC
cdr3_length: 12
j_call: TRBJ2-4
d_call: TRBD1
v_call: TRBV6-6
clone_size: -

cdr3_aa: CASSPRLAGGTDTQYF
cdr3_nt: TGCGCCAGCAGCCCCCGACTAGCGGGGGGCACAGATACGCAGTATTTT
cdr3_length: 16
j_call: TRBJ2-3
d_call: TRBD2
v_call: TRBV4-1
clone_size: -

cdr3_aa: CASTQGLAGGWNEQFF
cdr3_nt: TGCGCCAGCACCCAAGGACTAGCGGGGGGGTGGAATGAGCAGTTCTTC
cdr3_length: 16
j_call: TRBJ2-1
d_call: TRBD2
v_call: TRBV10-2
clone_size: -

cdr3_aa: CSVSGHLDTGELFF
cdr3_nt: TGCAGCGTTTCAGGACACCTAGACACCGGGGAGCTGTTTTTT
cdr3_length: 14
j_call: TRBJ2-2
d_call: -
v_call: TRBV29-1
clone_size: once

cdr3_aa: CAWGKMVIPNYGYTF
cdr3_nt: TGTGCCTGGGGCAAGATGGTGATTCCTAACTATGGCTACACCTTC
cdr3_length: 15
j_call: TRBJ1-2
d_call: -
v_call: TRBV30
clone_size: few

cdr3_aa: CASTSNSGGALDTQYF
cdr3_nt: TGTGCCAGTACTTCAAATAGCGGGGGGGCCTTAGATACGCAGTATTTT
cdr3_length: 16
j_call: TRBJ2-3
d_call: TRBD2
v_call: TRBV19
clone_size: -

cdr3_aa: CASSLVGGAYEQYF
cdr3_nt: TGCGCCAGCAGCTTGGTCGGGGGGGCCTACGAGCAGTACTTC
cdr3_length: 14
j_call: TRBJ2-7
d_call: TRBD2
v_call: TRBV5-1
clone_size: -

cdr3_aa: CASTHGLEGNTQYF
cdr3_nt: TGTGCCAGCACCCATGGACTGGAGGGGAATACGCAGTATTTT
cdr3_length: 14
j_call: TRBJ2-3
d_call: -
v_call: TRBV6-6
clone_size: few